Listed below are T cell receptor beta chains from one sample, sequenced in a study of blood T cells in healthy people across ages. TCRdb redid the calling of the 5' RACE reads with MiXCR, one entry per CDR3 protein. Among hundreds of thousands of distinct CDR3 sequences, roughly half were seen once, and the ten largest hold around an eighth. Input material: blood. These receptors were collected from a woman aged 80 or older in good health. Both conserved end residues are part of each CDR3. A D gene is named only where the DNA matches it firmly. Size is stated for part of the rows, as once, few or many counts, or as a class when the clone is expanded.

TRBV6-6,TRBJ2-5,-,-,CAGERTPQETQYF,TGTGCCGGCGAGCGGACGCCTCAAGAGACCCAGTACTTC
TRBV7-9,TRBJ2-7,many,TRBD2,CASSLVSGSAYEQYF,TGTGCCAGCAGCTTAGTGAGCGGGAGTGCATACGAGCAGTACTTC
TRBV20-1,TRBJ2-2,few,-,CSARGSRRNTGELFF,TGCAGTGCTAGAGGGTCGCGGAGGAACACCGGGGAGCTGTTTTTT
TRBV7-9,TRBJ1-2,-,-,CASSLTLLGYTF,TGTGCCAGCAGCTTAACTCTGTTGGGCTACACCTTC
TRBV20-1,TRBJ1-5,-,TRBD1,CSAQRQGQNQPQHF,TGCAGTGCTCAGAGACAGGGCCAGAATCAGCCCCAGCATTTT
TRBV3-1,TRBJ1-2,-,-,CASSQDRQGVLYGYTF,TGTGCCAGCAGCCAAGATCGCCAGGGCGTACTCTATGGCTACACCTTC
TRBV20-1,TRBJ2-6,-,-,CSARRQSRREANVLTF,TGCAGTGCTAGGCGCCAGTCCCGCCGGGAGGCCAACGTCCTGACTTTC
TRBV2,TRBJ1-4,-,-,CASSDKINEKLFF,TGTGCCAGCAGTGACAAGATCAATGAAAAACTGTTTTTT
TRBV20-1,TRBJ2-3,-,-,CSAELGFGPDTQYF,TGCAGTGCTGAGCTGGGGTTTGGGCCAGATACGCAGTATTTT
TRBV27,TRBJ2-3,few,TRBD1,CASGAYRGNTDTQYF,TGTGCCAGCGGTGCCTACAGGGGTAACACAGATACGCAGTATTTT
TRBV12-3/TRBV12-4,TRBJ1-4,many,-,CASSNPTHGVQGEKLFF,TGTGCCAGCAGCAACCCCACCCACGGGGTACAGGGTGAAAAACTGTTTTTT
TRBV12-3/TRBV12-4,TRBJ1-2,many,-,CASSFQGFVYGYTF,TGTGCCAGCAGTTTTCAGGGATTTGTCTATGGCTACACCTTC
TRBV10-3,TRBJ2-5,-,TRBD2,CAISEAPLSREAEQYF,TGTGCCATCAGTGAGGCCCCTCTCTCGCGGGAGGCTGAGCAGTACTTC
TRBV28,TRBJ2-1,-,TRBD2,CASNPGTSGSRRFF,TGTGCCAGCAACCCCGGGACTAGCGGGAGTCGGAGGTTCTTC
TRBV6-2/TRBV6-3,TRBJ1-1,few,-,CASSRIEAFF,TGTGCCAGCAGTCGGATTGAAGCTTTCTTT
TRBV24-1,TRBJ1-2,many,-,CATSDLNRADGYTF,TGTGCCACCAGTGATTTGAACAGGGCGGATGGCTACACCTTC
TRBV5-1,TRBJ2-3,many,TRBD2,CASSLEVGLAGHTQYF,TGCGCCAGCAGCTTGGAGGTCGGACTAGCCGGTCATACGCAGTATTTT
TRBV12-5,TRBJ2-4,many,-,CASAPLSNIQYF,TGTGCTAGTGCTCCCCTATCCAACATTCAGTACTTC
TRBV6-6,TRBJ2-5,-,-,CASSYSSPEETQYF,TGTGCCAGCAGTTACTCGTCCCCGGAAGAGACCCAGTACTTC
TRBV7-8,TRBJ1-2,-,-,CASSVGSGYGYTF,TGTGCCAGCAGCGTAGGTTCGGGTTATGGCTACACCTTC
TRBV29-1,TRBJ2-7,-,TRBD2,CSVTGLAGAYEQYF,TGCAGCGTTACCGGACTAGCGGGAGCCTACGAGCAGTACTTC
TRBV4-2,TRBJ2-4,-,-,CASSQDGLAKNIQYF,TGTGCCAGCAGCCAAGACGGACTAGCCAAAAACATTCAGTACTTC
TRBV7-3,TRBJ2-2,few,-,CATSPQGFTGELFF,TGTGCCACCAGCCCCCAGGGATTCACCGGGGAGCTGTTTTTT
TRBV5-1,TRBJ2-1,few,TRBD1,CASSSLRPGQGVNEQFF,TGCGCCAGCAGCTCTCTTCGACCGGGACAGGGGGTGAATGAGCAGTTCTTC
TRBV5-5,TRBJ2-1,-,TRBD1,CASSLQGADVGAEQFF,TGTGCCAGCAGCTTACAGGGGGCCGACGTAGGGGCTGAGCAGTTCTTC
TRBV18,TRBJ2-5,once,-,CASSPRDGPQETQYF,TGTGCCAGCTCACCACGGGATGGGCCCCAAGAGACCCAGTACTTC
TRBV7-9,TRBJ2-1,-,-,CASSTTVARSSYNEQFF,TGTGCCAGCAGCACTACAGTTGCAAGGAGCTCCTACAATGAGCAGTTCTTC
TRBV9,TRBJ2-6,-,-,CASSVALQGSGANVLTF,TGTGCCAGCAGCGTAGCCCTACAGGGCTCTGGGGCCAACGTCCTGACTTTC
TRBV5-1,TRBJ2-1,few,TRBD1,CASSHGTDKIYNEQFF,TGCGCCAGCAGTCACGGGACAGACAAGATATACAATGAGCAGTTCTTC
TRBV6-5,TRBJ2-5,-,-,CASSYNPRGQETQYF,TGTGCCAGCAGTTACAATCCCCGGGGCCAAGAGACCCAGTACTTC
TRBV9,TRBJ2-6,-,TRBD2,CASSVGPSGGGSGANVLTF,TGTGCCAGCAGCGTGGGTCCAAGCGGGGGCGGATCTGGGGCCAACGTCCTGACTTTC
TRBV4-3,TRBJ2-7,-,-,CASSLTVGGGREQYF,TGCGCCAGCAGCCTCACAGTGGGAGGGGGAAGAGAGCAGTACTTC
TRBV28,TRBJ2-5,-,TRBD2,CASSSAGDVETQYF,TGTGCCAGCAGTTCAGCGGGGGATGTGGAGACCCAGTACTTC
TRBV20-1,TRBJ2-5,-,TRBD1,CSAKDRGLLETQYF,TGCAGTGCTAAGGACAGGGGGCTTCTAGAGACCCAGTACTTC
TRBV29-1,TRBJ2-5,-,-,CSVGGVVIEQYF,TGCAGCGTTGGAGGAGTAGTTATTGAGCAGTACTTC
TRBV27,TRBJ1-5,few,-,CASSSTGGALGQPQHF,TGTGCCAGCAGCTCCACGGGGGGAGCTTTGGGTCAGCCCCAGCATTTT